Listed here is a single T cell receptor (beta chain). These data come from a study of blood T cells in healthy people across ages. This CDR3 region has 17 residues. Germline V gene data show CDR1 as SGHTA and CDR2 as FQGNSA. V shed 8 bases and J shed 4 bases, with 24 bases lying between them. Combining a sample-barcoded 5' primer with a J-beta primer mix, a second PCR ran for about 6 to 12 cycles. TCRdb called the 5' RACE reads again in MiXCR, with one record for every CDR3 protein. This sample has about 930,000 distinct CDR3 sequences, with roughly 28% found just once. These data also featured in a second study, about T cells of mothers and their children.

V gene TRBV7-2 combines with J gene TRBJ2-1; D assignment may be TRBD1 or TRBD2 (6 bases each). The sample consisted of blood. The TCR originated in a woman aged 40 to 50 in good health. DNA of the CDR3: TGTGCCAGCCCTCCCCCGGGGGCTCCCCTAATATACAATGAGCAGTTCTTC. It is translated as CASPPPGAPLIYNEQFF. Using reference TRBV7-2 and TRBJ2-1 for the parts outside the CDR3, the full variable domain is GAGVSQSPSNKVTEKGKDVELRCDPISGHTALYWYRQSLGQGLEFLIYFQGNSAPDKSGLPSDRFSAERTGGSVSTLTIQRTQQEDSAVYLCASPPPGAPLIYNEQFFGPGTRLTVL.